These 10 T cell receptor beta chains came from one sample sequenced in a study of cytomegalovirus exposure and HLA in healthy donors. With 60 Vbeta and 13 Jbeta primers, the PCR was carried out. Data came from immunoSEQ multiplex PCR; TCRdb stores just in-frame clones and leaves some out. The sample contains 95,000 or so clones, about 76% of which appear only once. The specimen was PBMCs. These receptors were obtained from a woman in her 70s in good health and CMV-seropositive.

CDR3 nucleotides: TGCAGCGTTAACCCCCCGTTTCTAGCGGGAAAGGAGCAGTTCTTC. This encodes CSVNPPFLAGKEQFF. The J gene is TRBJ2-1, the V gene TRBV29-1, with 9 bases fitting TRBD2. This CDR3 comprises 15 residues. Looked up from germline, CDR1 is SQVTM and CDR2 is ANQGSEA. J was trimmed by 10 bases and V by 5 bases; bases with no gene match: 15.

About this clone itself: The junction differs from germline at one of its ends, possibly a read error. At the DNA level, this CDR3 is encoded by other sequences in the same sample as well. The chain has TRBV2 and TRBJ2-1; 10 bases align to TRBD1. The germline CDR1 and CDR2 sequences are SNHLY and FYNNEI. The CDR3 contains 14 residues. In DNA, the CDR3 is TGTGCCAGCGATCCGGGACAGGGGTACAATGAGCAATTCTTC. Translation gives CASDPGQGYNEQFF.

A few counts support this clone. J is TRBJ2-6 and V is TRBV7-9; D might be TRBD1 (6 bases). Deletions cut 4 bases from V and 2 bases from J, with 15 bases between. Germline values: CDR1 SEHNR, CDR2 FQNEAQ (reference sequence). The length of the CDR3 is 17 residues. For the CDR3, the DNA is TGTGCCAGCAGCTCCCCTAAGGGGGTCCCTGGGGCCAACGTCCTGACTTTC. Its translation: CASSSPKGVPGANVLTF.

This chain uses TRBV28 with TRBJ1-4; 10 nucleotides align to TRBD1. J was trimmed by 5 bases and V by 8 bases; bases with no gene match: 8. CDR1 is MDHEN and CDR2 is SYDVKM in the germline V gene. The CDR3 spans 15 residues. The CDR3 DNA reads TGTGCCAGCGCATCTTCGGGACAGGGGAATGAAAAACTGTTTTTT. It is translated as CASASSGQGNEKLFF.

The V gene is TRBV7-9, the J gene TRBJ2-7, with 8 bases lining up with TRBD2. Germline-derived CDR1 and CDR2 are SEHNR and FQNEAQ (reference sequence). The length of the CDR3 is 15 residues. The J segment lost 5 bases and the V segment lost 0 bases, leaving 6 bases of the junction unmatched. CDR3 nucleotide sequence: TGTGCCAGCAGCTTAGCCGGGGGGGGGCTCAACGAGCAGTACTTC. Protein sequence: CASSLAGGGLNEQYF.

J is TRBJ1-1 and V is TRBV28; TRBD1 might be the D (6 bases). Trimming shortened V by 5 bases and J by 5 bases, and 15 bases separated the two germline ends. Germline loops: CDR1 MDHEN, CDR2 SYDVKM. The CDR3 consists of 14 residues. The CDR3 sequence: CASSLLQGLTEAFF. DNA for the CDR3: TGTGCCAGCAGTCTATTACAGGGTTTGACTGAAGCTTTCTTT.

The chain recombines TRBV5-1 with TRBJ1-1; D gene ambiguous. The CDR3 runs to 15 residues. Germline V gene lookup returns CDR1 SGHRS and CDR2 YFSETQ. V lost 4 bases, J lost 1 base, and 14 bases lay in between. CDR3 DNA sequence: TGCGCCAGCAGCCAACAGACACTCCCGAACACTGAAGCTTTCTTT. The encoded protein is CASSQQTLPNTEAFF.

The CDR3 here is CASSPYRGQNEQYF. As DNA, the CDR3 is TGTGCCAGCAGCCCATACAGGGGCCAGAACGAGCAGTACTTC. V and J are TRBV11-2 and TRBJ2-5, with TRBD1 matching over 7 bases. The J call may be faulty, since TRBJ2-7 better matches the DNA end. Germline V gene data show CDR1 as SGHAT and CDR2 as FQNNGV. CDR3 size: 14 residues.

V gene TRBV6-5 combines with J gene TRBJ2-7; TRBD1 aligns across 9 bases. J was trimmed by 3 bases and V by 5 bases; bases with no gene match: 8. Germline CDR1 is MNHEY and CDR2 is SVGAGI. The CDR3 runs to 15 residues. The CDR3 region has the DNA TGTGCCAGCAGTAAAACCGGGACAGGGAACTACGAGCAGTACTTC. Residues: CASSKTGTGNYEQYF.

The chain uses TRBV6-5 and TRBJ2-5, with TRBD2 as a possible D gene (6 bases). Germline V CDR1 and CDR2: MNHEY, SVGAGI. The CDR3 loop spans 13 amino acids. The ends were cut back, 5 bases at V and 4 bases at J, with 11 bases in the middle. The CDR3 loop reads CASSRGGRETQYF. CDR3 DNA sequence: TGTGCCAGCAGTCGGGGAGGCAGAGAGACCCAGTACTTC.